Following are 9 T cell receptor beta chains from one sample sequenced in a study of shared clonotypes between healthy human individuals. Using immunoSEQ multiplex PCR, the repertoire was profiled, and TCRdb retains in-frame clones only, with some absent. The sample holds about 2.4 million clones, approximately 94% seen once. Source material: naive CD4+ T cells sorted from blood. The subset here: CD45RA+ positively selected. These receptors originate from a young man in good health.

The CDR3 DNA sequence: TGTGCCAGCAGTGATAATCTCTGGGGATACGAGCAGTACTTC. Its translation: CASSDNLWGYEQYF. J is TRBJ2-7 and V is TRBV6-5; D unclear. Germline CDR1 reads MNHEY; CDR2 reads SVGAGI. This CDR3 comprises 14 residues. The germline V and J ends were trimmed by 5 bases and 4 bases, with 15 bases remaining between them.

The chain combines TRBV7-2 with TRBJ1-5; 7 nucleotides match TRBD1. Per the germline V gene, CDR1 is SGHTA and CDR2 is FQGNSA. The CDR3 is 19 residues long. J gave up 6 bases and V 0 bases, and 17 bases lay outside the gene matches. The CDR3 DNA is TGTGCCAGCAGCTTAGCCGTCGGACAGGTTGATCTCTCGTCTCAGCCCCAGCATTTT. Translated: CASSLAVGQVDLSSQPQHF.

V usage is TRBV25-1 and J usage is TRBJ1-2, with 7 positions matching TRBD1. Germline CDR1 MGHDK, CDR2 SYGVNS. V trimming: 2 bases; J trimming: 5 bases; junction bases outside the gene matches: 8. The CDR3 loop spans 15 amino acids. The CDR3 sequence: CASSEGGTDPYGYTF. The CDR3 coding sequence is TGTGCCAGCAGTGAAGGTGGGACAGACCCGTATGGCTACACCTTC.

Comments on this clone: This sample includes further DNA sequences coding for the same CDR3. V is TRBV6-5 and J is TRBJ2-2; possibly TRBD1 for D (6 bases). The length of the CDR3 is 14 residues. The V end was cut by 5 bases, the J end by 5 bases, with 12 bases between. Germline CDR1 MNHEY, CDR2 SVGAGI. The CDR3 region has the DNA TGTGCCAGCAGTCCTACAGGGAGAACCGGGGAGCTGTTTTTT. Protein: CASSPTGRTGELFF.

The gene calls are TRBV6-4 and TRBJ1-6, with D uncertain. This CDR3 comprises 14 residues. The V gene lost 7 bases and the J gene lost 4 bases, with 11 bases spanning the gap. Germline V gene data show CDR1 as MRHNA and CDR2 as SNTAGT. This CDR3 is CASKEQPYNSPLHF. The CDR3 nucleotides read TGTGCCAGCAAAGAACAGCCTTATAATTCACCCCTCCACTTT.

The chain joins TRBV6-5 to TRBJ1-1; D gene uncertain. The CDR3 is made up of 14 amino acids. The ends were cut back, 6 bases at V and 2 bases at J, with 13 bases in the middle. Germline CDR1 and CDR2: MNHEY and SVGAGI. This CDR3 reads CASSPAVGNTEAFF. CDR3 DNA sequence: TGTGCCAGCAGCCCCGCGGTTGGAAACACTGAAGCTTTCTTT.

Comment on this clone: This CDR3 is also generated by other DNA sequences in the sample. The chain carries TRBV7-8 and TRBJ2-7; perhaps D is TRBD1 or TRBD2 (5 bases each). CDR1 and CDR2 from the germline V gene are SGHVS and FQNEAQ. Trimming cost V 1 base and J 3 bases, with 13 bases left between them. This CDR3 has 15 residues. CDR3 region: CASSLERGSYYEQYF. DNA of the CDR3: TGTGCCAGCAGCTTAGAGAGGGGCAGTTACTACGAGCAGTACTTC.

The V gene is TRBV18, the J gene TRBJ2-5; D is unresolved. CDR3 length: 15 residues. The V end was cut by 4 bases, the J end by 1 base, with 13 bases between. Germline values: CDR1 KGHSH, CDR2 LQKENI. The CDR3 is CASSRNNDRQETQYF. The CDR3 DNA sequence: TGTGCCAGCTCACGAAACAATGACCGCCAAGAGACCCAGTACTTC. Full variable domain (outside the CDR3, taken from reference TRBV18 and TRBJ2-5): NAGVMQNPRHLVRRRGQEARLRCSPMKGHSHVYWYRQLPEEGLKFMVYLQKENIIDESGMPKERFSAEFPKEGPSILRIQQVVRGDSAAYFCASSRNNDRQETQYFGPGTRLLVL.

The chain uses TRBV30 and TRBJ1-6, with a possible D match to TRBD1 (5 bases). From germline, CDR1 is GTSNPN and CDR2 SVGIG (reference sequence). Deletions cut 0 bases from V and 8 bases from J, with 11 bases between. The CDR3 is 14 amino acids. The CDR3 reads CAWSVGTVDSPLHF. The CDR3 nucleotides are TGTGCCTGGAGTGTAGGGACGGTGGATTCACCCCTCCACTTT.